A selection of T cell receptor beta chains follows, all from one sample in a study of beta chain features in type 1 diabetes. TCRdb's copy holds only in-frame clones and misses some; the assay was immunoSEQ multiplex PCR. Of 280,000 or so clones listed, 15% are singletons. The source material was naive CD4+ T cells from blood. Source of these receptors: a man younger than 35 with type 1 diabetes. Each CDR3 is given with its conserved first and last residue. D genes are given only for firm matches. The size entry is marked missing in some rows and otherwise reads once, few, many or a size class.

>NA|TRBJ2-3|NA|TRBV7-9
TGTGCCAGCAGCTTACGGGGATCAGATACGCAGTATTTT
CASSLRGSDTQYF
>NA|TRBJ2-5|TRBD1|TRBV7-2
TGTGCCAGCAGCCCGCACCCGACAGGGGGCGCAGAGACCCAGTACTTC
CASSPHPTGGAETQYF
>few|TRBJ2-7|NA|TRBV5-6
TGTGCCAGCAGAGGAGGGTCCGAGCAGTACTTC
CASRGGSEQYF
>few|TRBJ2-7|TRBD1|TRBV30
TGTGCCTGGAGGGCCCCCGGACAGGCCTACGAGCAGTACTTC
CAWRAPGQAYEQYF
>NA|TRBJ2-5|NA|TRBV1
TGCACCAGCAGCCATGGACTCAGAAGACTAGAGACCCAGTACTTC
CTSSHGLRRLETQYF
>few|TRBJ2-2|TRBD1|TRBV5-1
TGCGCCAGCAGGTTAGGGACAGTCAACACCGGGGAGCTGTTTTTT
CASRLGTVNTGELFF
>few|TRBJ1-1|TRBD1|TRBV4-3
TGCGCCAGCAGCCACCTCTGGGACAGGGGTGGTGGCACTGAAGCTTTCTTT
CASSHLWDRGGGTEAFF
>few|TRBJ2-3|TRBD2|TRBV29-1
TGCAGCGTTACCGGGGGGAGCATTGATACGCAGTATTTT
CSVTGGSIDTQYF
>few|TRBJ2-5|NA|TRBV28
TGTGCCAGCAGTCCTGGTCCTACCGGGACCCAGTACTTC
CASSPGPTGTQYF
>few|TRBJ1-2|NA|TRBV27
TGTGCCAGCAGTTTCTCCCACCGGGGGGTTCATGGCTACACCTTC
CASSFSHRGVHGYTF
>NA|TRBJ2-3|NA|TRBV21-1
TGTGCCAGCAGCCCCAGCAGGCAGGGCGCCGCAGATACGCAGTATTTT
CASSPSRQGAADTQYF
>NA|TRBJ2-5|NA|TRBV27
TGTGCCAGCAGCCGATCAGGGGTTCAGGAGACCCAGTACTTC
CASSRSGVQETQYF
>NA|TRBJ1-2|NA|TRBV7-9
TGTGCCAGCAGACCGACAGAAGCTAACTATGGCTACACCTTC
CASRPTEANYGYTF
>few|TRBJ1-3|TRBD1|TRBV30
TGTGGCAGGACAGGGCCTGGAAACACCATATATTTT
CGRTGPGNTIYF
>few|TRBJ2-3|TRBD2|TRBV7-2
TGTGCCAGCAGCTTAGGGAGCGGGGGAGGGACAGATACGCAGTATTTT
CASSLGSGGGTDTQYF
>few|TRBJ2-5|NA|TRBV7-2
TGTGCCAGCAGCTTAATGGAGAGAACCCAGTACTTC
CASSLMERTQYF
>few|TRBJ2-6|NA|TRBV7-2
TGTGCCAGCAGCTTAGGCGGCGTAGCTGGGGCCAACGTCCTGACTTTC
CASSLGGVAGANVLTF